These 23 T cell receptor beta chains came from one sample sequenced in a study of read filtering for tumor transcriptome and immune sequencing. This library used roughly 430 ng RNA and molecular barcoded adaptors spanning alpha/delta and beta/gamma chains. TCRdb analysed the reads with MiXCR anew, one entry per CDR3 protein. This sample carries about 39,000 distinct CDR3 sequences, around 15% of them seen once, and the ten largest clones take roughly 6.4%. The sample taken for sequencing was a population of CD138-negative cells sorted from bone marrow. These receptors originate from a donor at least 40 years old with multiple myeloma.

In this sample, this clonotype turned up many times. This chain joins TRBV11-2 and TRBJ2-1; D is uncertain. The V and J ends lost 5 bases and 0 bases respectively, with 14 bases between them. CDR1 and CDR2 (germline): SGHAT, FQNNGV. The CDR3 runs to 16 residues. The CDR3 is CASSRRPASSYNEQFF. In nucleotides, the CDR3 is TGTGCCAGCAGCCGACGGCCCGCAAGCTCCTACAATGAGCAGTTCTTC.

This clonotype was seen a few times. With a much larger clone just one base away, this may be a read error. The chain links TRBV28 to TRBJ2-7; a weak D match, TRBD2 (6 bases). Per germline, CDR1 MDHEN and CDR2 SYDVKM. V lost 6 bases, J lost 5 bases, and 8 bases lay in between. The CDR3 loop spans 11 amino acids. CDR3 sequence (DNA): TGTGCCAGCAGGGAGGGGCACGAGCAGTACTTC. Protein: CASREGHEQYF.

The table lists this clonotype with many counts. A junction end diverges from the germline sequence, so it may reflect a read error. The V gene is TRBV20-1, the J gene TRBJ1-4; 7 nucleotides align to TRBD1. The CDR3 covers 15 residues. The V gene's germline CDR1 is DFQATT and CDR2 SNEGSKA (reference sequence). CDR3 sequence reads: CSASPTRDRDEKRFF. DNA for the CDR3: TGCAGTGCTAGTCCAACCCGAGACAGGGACGAAAAACGGTTTTTT.

This clonotype was picked up many times. The V and J genes are TRBV20-1 and TRBJ2-3; 9 nucleotides agree with TRBD2. The length of the CDR3 is 14 residues. The junction had 5 bases not matched to a gene; V was cut back by 4 bases and J by 3 bases. Germline V gene data show CDR1 as DFQATT and CDR2 as SNEGSKA (reference sequence). The CDR3 loop is CSANLLAGTDTQYF. CDR3 nucleotides: TGCAGTGCTAACTTACTAGCGGGTACAGATACGCAGTATTTT.

This clonotype was recorded at least ten times. The chain links TRBV20-1 to TRBJ1-5; D is unresolved. V was trimmed by 4 bases and J by 0 bases, leaving 13 bases between them. This CDR3 contains 15 residues. The germline CDR1 and CDR2 sequences are DFQATT and SNEGSKA (reference sequence). The CDR3 bases are TGCAGTGCTACCCCCCGGACGTATAGCAATCAGCCCCAGCATTTT. Translating it yields CSATPRTYSNQPQHF.

In the case of this clonotype: A much larger clone lies a single base off, so this may be a read error. DNA of the CDR3: TGTGCCAGCAGCTCGACAGGGCCCCCGAACACCGGGGGGCTGTTTTTT. Translated: CASSSTGPPNTGGLFF. The gene calls are TRBV25-1 and TRBJ2-2; possible D gene TRBD1, 7 bases. Germline loops: CDR1 MGHDK, CDR2 SYGVNS. The CDR3 has 16 residues.

This clonotype was found a few times. A much larger clonotype is one base distant, so this may be a read error. The chain links TRBV7-8 to TRBJ2-2; D possibly corresponds to TRBD2 (6 bases). The CDR3 loop spans 15 amino acids. Germline values: CDR1 SGHVS, CDR2 FQNEAQ. As DNA, the CDR3 is TGTGCCAGCAGCTTATTTGGGGGATCCACCGGGGGGCTGTTTTTT. Protein product: CASSLFGGSTGGLFF.

This clonotype was observed at least ten times. The CDR3 DNA is TGTGCCTGGAGTACAAGTAGGAACACTGAAGCTTTCTTT. It specifies CAWSTSRNTEAFF. The V and J genes are TRBV30 and TRBJ1-1; D unresolved. The V gene lost 2 bases and the J gene lost 1 base, with 8 bases spanning the gap. Germline lookup yields CDR1 GTSNPN and CDR2 SVGIG (reference sequence). This CDR3 is 13 amino acids long.

Of note for this clonotype: A far more abundant clone sits one base away, making this likely a read error. The chain employs TRBV7-6 and TRBJ2-3; D gene unclear. V lost 1 base and J lost 2, with 10 bases in between. The CDR3 covers 15 residues. The germline V gene encodes CDR1 SGHVS and CDR2 FNYEAQ. The DNA of the CDR3 is TGTGCCAGCAGCTTAGGGTTGACTCACACAGATACGCAGTATTTT. Translation gives CASSLGLTHTDTQYF.

The table lists this clonotype with many counts. The V and J genes are TRBV20-1 and TRBJ2-5, with D maybe TRBD2 (6 bases). With 6 bases removed from V and 3 bases from J, the gap between germline ends came to 17 bases. This CDR3 comprises 14 residues. Germline CDR1 reads DFQATT; CDR2 reads SNEGSKA (reference sequence). CDR3 in DNA: TGCAGTGCGGCAAAGGGAGGCTCCAAAGAGACCCAGTACTTC. It is translated as CSAAKGGSKETQYF.

This clonotype was seen only a few times. The chain joins TRBV3-1 to TRBJ1-1; D is perhaps TRBD1 (6 bases). Germline lookup yields CDR1 LGHDT and CDR2 YNNKEL (reference sequence). Trimming took 2 bases from V and 1 from J, leaving 11 bases between them. CDR3 size: 15 residues. The CDR3 nucleotides read TGTGCCAGCAGCCAACACAGGGACGGGAACACTGAAGCTTTCTTT. Translating it yields CASSQHRDGNTEAFF. The entire variable domain, with the rest obtained from reference TRBV3-1 and TRBJ1-1, is as follows: DTAVSQTPKYLVTQMGNDKSIKCEQNLGHDTMYWYKQDSKKFLKIMFSYNNKELIINETVPNRFSPKSPDKAHLNLHINSLELGDSAVYFCASSQHRDGNTEAFFGQGTRLTVV.

This clonotype was picked up many times. This chain joins TRBV7-2 and TRBJ2-1; no firm D call. The germline CDR1 and CDR2 sequences are SGHTA and FQGNSA. V dropped 1 base and J dropped 13 bases, with 5 bases sitting between them. CDR3 length equals 10 residues. This chain's CDR3 is CASSLVLQFF. CDR3 DNA sequence: TGTGCCAGCAGCTTAGTATTACAGTTCTTC.

On this clonotype: A read error may produce the germline difference seen at one junction end. The V gene is TRBV15, the J gene TRBJ2-5, with D hard to call. The CDR3 has 13 amino acids. Germline V gene lookup returns CDR1 LNHNV and CDR2 YYDKDF (reference sequence). The CDR3 DNA reads TGCGCAACCAGCGCAGTGGGATTCGAGACCCAGTACTTC. Its protein product is CATSAVGFETQYF.

This clonotype was recorded a few times. The CDR3 sequence is CASSGPPLAGVVNEQFF. In DNA form, the CDR3 reads TGTGCCAGTAGTGGCCCCCCACTAGCGGGAGTAGTAAATGAGCAGTTCTTC. V and J are TRBV19 and TRBJ2-1; TRBD2 matches at 11 bases. CDR1 is LNHDA, CDR2 SQIVND, per germline (reference sequence). V trimming: 5 bases; J trimming: 7 bases; junction bases outside the gene matches: 13. This CDR3 has 17 residues. Using reference TRBV19 and TRBJ2-1 for the parts outside the CDR3, the full variable domain is DGGITQSPKYLFRKEGQNVTLSCEQNLNHDAMYWYRQDPGQGLRLIYYSQIVNDFQKGDIAEGYSVSREKKESFPLTVTSAQKNPTAFYLCASSGPPLAGVVNEQFFGPGTRLTVL.

The chain is built from TRBV7-9 and TRBJ2-1, with 10 bases fitting TRBD2. Germline values: CDR1 SEHNR, CDR2 FQNEAQ (reference sequence). V lost 10 bases, J lost 4 bases, and 16 bases stayed unmatched. This CDR3 contains 17 residues. The CDR3: CATNPYPWTSGYNEQFF. The CDR3 bases are TGTGCCACCAACCCTTACCCCTGGACTAGCGGATACAATGAGCAGTTCTTC.

The table lists this clonotype with many counts. V and J are TRBV19 and TRBJ2-1, with a tentative D call TRBD2 (7 bases). The CDR3 extends over 17 amino acids. V was shortened by 2 bases and J by 5 bases, with 19 bases between the two germline ends. CDR1 is LNHDA, CDR2 SQIVND, per germline (reference sequence). CDR3 nucleotides: TGTGCCAGTAGTATAATATTCGGTGGGAGGGGGGACAATGAGCAGTTCTTC. Its translation: CASSIIFGGRGDNEQFF.

In its sample, this clonotype was seen many times. V gene TRBV4-1 combines with J gene TRBJ2-7; no definite D call. This CDR3 comprises 14 residues. The germline V and J ends were trimmed by 0 bases and 7 bases, with 13 bases remaining between them. Germline V gene lookup returns CDR1 MGHRA and CDR2 YSYEKL. The CDR3 bases are TGCGCCAGCAGCCAAGATTGGACCCTAAGGGAGCAGTACTTC. Its protein is CASSQDWTLREQYF.

This clonotype was found a few times. This may be a read error, as it is one base from a much larger clone. The chain recombines TRBV5-1 with TRBJ2-7; perhaps TRBD2 as D (5 bases). The CDR3 runs to 13 residues. Germline CDR1 reads SGHRS; CDR2 reads YFSETQ. In nucleotides, the CDR3 is TGCGCCAGCAGCTTGGGAGGGCCTTACGCGCAGTACTTC. It encodes CASSLGGPYAQYF.

Ten or more counts support this clonotype. The chain employs TRBV30 and TRBJ2-7; D is perhaps TRBD1 or TRBD2 (5 bases each). Per germline, CDR1 GTSNPN and CDR2 SVGIG (reference sequence). V was pared by 3 bases and J by 0 bases, with 15 bases between. This CDR3 has 15 amino acids. The CDR3 sequence is CAWRGPRDGSYEQYF. The CDR3, as DNA: TGTGCCTGGAGGGGACCCCGGGACGGCTCCTACGAGCAGTACTTC.

This clonotype appeared many times. The chain recombines TRBV20-1 with TRBJ2-7; D remains ambiguous. V was pared by 3 bases and J by 2 bases, with 14 bases between. The CDR3 loop spans 14 amino acids. CDR1 and CDR2 from the germline V gene are DFQATT and SNEGSKA (reference sequence). In DNA form, the CDR3 reads TGCAGTGCTAGGGCCCCGATCGGTACCTACGAGCAGTACTTC. This sequence encodes CSARAPIGTYEQYF.

This clonotype was observed at least ten times. The chain is built from TRBV7-9 and TRBJ2-7, with D unresolved. The CDR3 covers 12 residues. Germline V gene sequence: CDR1 SEHNR, CDR2 FQNEAQ (reference sequence). V gave up 5 bases and J gave up 3 bases, with 8 bases separating them. The CDR3 reads CASSPDGYEQYF. CDR3 sequence (DNA): TGTGCCAGCAGCCCCGACGGCTACGAGCAGTACTTC.

By sample fraction, this clonotype is medium-sized. The chain has TRBV7-2 and TRBJ2-1; 7 nucleotides match TRBD2. The CDR3 is 15 residues long. Germline trimming cut 2 bases from V and 4 bases from J; bases unmatched to any gene: 5. CDR1 is SGHTA and CDR2 is FQGNSA in the germline V gene. CDR3 in amino acids: CASSLTGTTYNEQFF. CDR3 nucleotide sequence: TGTGCCAGCAGCTTAACCGGGACTACGTACAATGAGCAGTTCTTC.

Comment on this clonotype: The junction shows a germline mismatch at one end, possibly a read error. The chain employs TRBV6-5 and TRBJ2-7; 12 nucleotides match TRBD1. Germline CDR1 is MNHEY and CDR2 is SVGAGI. The CDR3 is 14 amino acids. CDR3 loop: CASGGTGGIYGQYF. The CDR3 DNA follows: TGTGCCAGCGGTGGGACAGGGGGCATCTACGGGCAGTACTTC.